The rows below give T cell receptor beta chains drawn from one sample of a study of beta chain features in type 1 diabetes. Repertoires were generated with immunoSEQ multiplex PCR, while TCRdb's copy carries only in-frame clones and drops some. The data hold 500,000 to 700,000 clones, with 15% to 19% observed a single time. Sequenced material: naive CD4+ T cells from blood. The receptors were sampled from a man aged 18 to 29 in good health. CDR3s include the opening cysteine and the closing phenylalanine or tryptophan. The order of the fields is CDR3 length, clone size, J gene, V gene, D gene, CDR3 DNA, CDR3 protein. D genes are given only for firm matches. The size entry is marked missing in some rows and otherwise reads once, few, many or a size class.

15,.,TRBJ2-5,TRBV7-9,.,TGTGCCAGCAGCTTACGTGGCGGGGACCAAGAGACCCAGTACTTC,CASSLRGGDQETQYF
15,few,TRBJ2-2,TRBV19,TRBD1,TGTGCCAGTAAGAACAGGGGTGGTTTCACCGGGGAGCTGTTTTTT,CASKNRGGFTGELFF
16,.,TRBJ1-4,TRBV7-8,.,TGTGCCAGCAGCTTAGTCAGATTTGCAACTAATGAAAAACTGTTTTTT,CASSLVRFATNEKLFF
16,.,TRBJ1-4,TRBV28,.,TGTGCCAGCAGCCCCCCGGACAGCCCGACGGGTGAAAAACTGTTTTTT,CASSPPDSPTGEKLFF
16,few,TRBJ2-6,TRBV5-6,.,TGTGCCACCAAACAGGGTTTCAAGCCTGGGGCCAACGTCCTGACTTTC,CATKQGFKPGANVLTF
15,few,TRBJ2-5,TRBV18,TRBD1,TGTGCCAGCTCACCGGGACAGCCAGGCCAAGAGACCCAGTACTTC,CASSPGQPGQETQYF
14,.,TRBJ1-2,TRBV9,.,TGTGCCAGCAGCGAAACAGAGTATTACTATGGCTACACCTTC,CASSETEYYYGYTF
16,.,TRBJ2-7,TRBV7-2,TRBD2,TGTGCCAGCAGCTTGGGGGCACTAGCGGGCGCCTACGAGCAGTACTTC,CASSLGALAGAYEQYF
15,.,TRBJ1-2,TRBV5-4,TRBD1,TGTGCCAGCAGCACCGGGACAGGGGCCAGGGATGGCTACACCTTC,CASSTGTGARDGYTF
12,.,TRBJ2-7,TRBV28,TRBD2,TGTGCCAGCCTAGCGGCCCCCTACGAGCAGTACTTC,CASLAAPYEQYF
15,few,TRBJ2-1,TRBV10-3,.,TGTGCCATCAGTGAGTCGAAAACCGGCCACAATGAGCAGTTCTTC,CAISESKTGHNEQFF
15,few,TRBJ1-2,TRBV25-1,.,TGTGCCAGCAGTGAATATGACAACCTCTTCTATGGCTACACCTTC,CASSEYDNLFYGYTF
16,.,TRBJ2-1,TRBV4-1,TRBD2,TGCGCCAGCAGCCAAGCGGTAAGCGGGAGTATCAATGAGCAGTTCTTC,CASSQAVSGSINEQFF
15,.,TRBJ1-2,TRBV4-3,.,TGCGCCAGCAGCCAAGATTTTGGGAGCGGCTATGGCTACACCTTC,CASSQDFGSGYGYTF
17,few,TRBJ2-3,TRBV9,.,TGTGCCAGCAGCGGCCTCTCAGTCTGGGGCAGCACAGATACGCAGTATTTT,CASSGLSVWGSTDTQYF
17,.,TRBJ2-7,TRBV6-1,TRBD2,TGTGCCAGCAGTGATGGGGGACTAGCGGGGACTCGGGACGAGCAGTACTTC,CASSDGGLAGTRDEQYF
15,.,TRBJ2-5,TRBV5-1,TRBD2,TGCGCCAGCAGATTGGACGGGACTAGCGAAGAGACCCAGTACTTC,CASRLDGTSEETQYF
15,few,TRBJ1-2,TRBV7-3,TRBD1,TGTGCCAGCAGCCCATCGACAGGGGGCTTCTCTGGCTACACCTTC,CASSPSTGGFSGYTF
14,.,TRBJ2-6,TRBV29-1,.,TGCAGCGTTGCCGGAGGGACTGGGGCCAACGTCCTGACTTTC,CSVAGGTGANVLTF
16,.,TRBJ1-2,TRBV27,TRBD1,TGTGCCAGCAGTGCGCCGCCCGGACAGGGAGGCCTAGGCTACACCTTC,CASSAPPGQGGLGYTF
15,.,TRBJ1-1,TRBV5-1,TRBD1,TGCGCCAGCAGCTCCGGGACAGGGATCGGCACTGAAGCTTTCTTT,CASSSGTGIGTEAFF
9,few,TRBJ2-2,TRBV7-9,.,TGTGCCAGCACCGGGGAGCTGTTTTTT,CASTGELFF
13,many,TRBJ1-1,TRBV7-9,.,TGTGCCAGCAGCCTTCGACCGGGGACTGAAGCTTTCTTT,CASSLRPGTEAFF
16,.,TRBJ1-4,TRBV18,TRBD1,TGTGCCAGCTCACGCTCTACAGGGGGCCGGGATGAAAAACTGTTTTTT,CASSRSTGGRDEKLFF
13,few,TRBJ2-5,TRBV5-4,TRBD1,TGTGCCAGCAGAACCGGGACAGAAGAGACCCAGTACTTC,CASRTGTEETQYF
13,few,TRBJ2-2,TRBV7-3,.,TGTGCCAGCAGCCCAACGAGCACCGGGGAGCTGTTTTTT,CASSPTSTGELFF
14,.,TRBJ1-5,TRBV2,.,TGTGCCAGCAGCACTAAACAGGCATCGGGGCCCCAGCATTTT,CASSTKQASGPQHF
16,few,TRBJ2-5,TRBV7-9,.,TGTGCCAGCAGCTTAGGGGGTCTCACAGGACCAGAGACCCAGTACTTC,CASSLGGLTGPETQYF
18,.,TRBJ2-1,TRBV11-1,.,TGTGCCAGCAGCTTAGAAGCAGGACTCGGCGTAAACTCAAATGAGCAGTTCTTC,CASSLEAGLGVNSNEQFF
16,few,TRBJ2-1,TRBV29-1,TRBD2,TGCAGCGTTCAGCGGGAGCCTTCTAGCTCCTACAATGAGCAGTTCTTC,CSVQREPSSSYNEQFF
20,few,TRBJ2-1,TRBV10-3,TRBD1,TGTGCCATCAGCGGCGCCGCAACCCTCCAAACGGACAGGGTGTACAATGAGCAGTTCTTC,CAISGAATLQTDRVYNEQFF
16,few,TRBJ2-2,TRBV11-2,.,TGTGCCAGCAGCCCCCTTCGGAGAGGGCCTAGGGGGGAGCTGTTTTTT,CASSPLRRGPRGELFF
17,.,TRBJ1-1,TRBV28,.,TGTGCCAGCAGTCCTCCGAGGGGGGGCTCTGGCAACACTGAAGCTTTCTTT,CASSPPRGGSGNTEAFF
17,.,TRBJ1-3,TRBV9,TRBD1,TGTGCCAGCAGCGTAGCTGTGGGGACAGGGTCTGGAAACACCATATATTTT,CASSVAVGTGSGNTIYF
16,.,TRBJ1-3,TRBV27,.,TGTGCCAGCAGTTTATCGGCAGGGGCGGTCGGAAACACCATATATTTT,CASSLSAGAVGNTIYF
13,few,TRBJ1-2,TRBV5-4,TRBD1,TGTGCCAGCAGCCTGGGACAGGTCTTCGGCTACACCTTC,CASSLGQVFGYTF
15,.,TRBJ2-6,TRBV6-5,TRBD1,TGTGCCAGCAGTTTGACAGGGCTTGGGGCCAACGTCCTGACTTTC,CASSLTGLGANVLTF
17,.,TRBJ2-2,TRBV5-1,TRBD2,TGCGCCAGCAGCATCAAGGGACTAGTGATAGGCACCGGGGAGCTGTTTTTT,CASSIKGLVIGTGELFF
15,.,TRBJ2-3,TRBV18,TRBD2,TGTGCCAGCTCACACCTAGCGGGAAACTCAGATACGCAGTATTTT,CASSHLAGNSDTQYF
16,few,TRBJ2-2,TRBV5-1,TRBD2,TGCGCCAGCAGCCGGGAGGGGCCTTCGAACACCGGGGAGCTGTTTTTT,CASSREGPSNTGELFF
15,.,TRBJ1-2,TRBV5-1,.,TGCGCCAGCAGCTTGGAGCTAACGGTAAACTATGGCTACACCTTC,CASSLELTVNYGYTF
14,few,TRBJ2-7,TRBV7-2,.,TGTGCCAGCAGCTTAGCAGGGACGGCCTACGAGCAGTACTTC,CASSLAGTAYEQYF
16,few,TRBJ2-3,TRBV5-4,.,TGTGCCAGCAGCCTGCGACGGCTAGGGAGCACAGATACGCAGTATTTT,CASSLRRLGSTDTQYF
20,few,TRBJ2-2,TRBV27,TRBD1,TGTGCCAGCAGTTTATTTTCGGTAAAAACGGGACAGGTTAACACCGGGGAGCTGTTTTTT,CASSLFSVKTGQVNTGELFF
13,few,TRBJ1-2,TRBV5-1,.,TGCGCCAGCAGGTCGACGGTAAACTATGGCTACACCTTC,CASRSTVNYGYTF
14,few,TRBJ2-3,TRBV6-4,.,TGTGCCAGATCGTCGGGGACCTCCACAGATACGCAGTATTTT,CARSSGTSTDTQYF
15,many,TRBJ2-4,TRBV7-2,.,TGTGCCAGCAGCTTATGGCCAGGGCCGTGGAACATTCAGTACTTC,CASSLWPGPWNIQYF
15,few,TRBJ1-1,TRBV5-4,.,TGTGCCAGCAGCTTGACGGTGGGTAGTGGAACTGAAGCTTTCTTT,CASSLTVGSGTEAFF
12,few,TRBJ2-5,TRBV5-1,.,TGCGCCAGCAGCTACAGGGAAGAGACCCAGTACTTC,CASSYREETQYF
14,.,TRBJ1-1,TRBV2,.,TGTGCCAGCAGTGTTGTTTGGGGGGGAACTGAAGCTTTCTTT,CASSVVWGGTEAFF
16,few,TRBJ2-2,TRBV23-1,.,TGCGCCAGCAGTCAAACCGATCAAAAGAACACCGGGGAGCTGTTTTTT,CASSQTDQKNTGELFF
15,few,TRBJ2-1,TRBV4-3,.,TGCGCCAGCAGCCAAGATAGGGCTGGAGGAAATGAGCAGTTCTTC,CASSQDRAGGNEQFF
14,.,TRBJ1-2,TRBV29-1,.,TGCAGCGAACCTCCGGGTCCCAAACACTATGGCTACACCTTC,CSEPPGPKHYGYTF
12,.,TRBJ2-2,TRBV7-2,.,TGTGCCAGCAGCACCCGGACCGGGGAGCTGTTTTTT,CASSTRTGELFF
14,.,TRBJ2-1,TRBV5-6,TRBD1,TGTGCCAGCAGCTTGCCAGGGGGCGGGAATGAGCAGTTCTTC,CASSLPGGGNEQFF
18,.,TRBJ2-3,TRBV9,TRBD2,TGTGCCAGCAGCATCGGGACTAGCGGGGGCCATTCGGGAGATACGCAGTATTTT,CASSIGTSGGHSGDTQYF
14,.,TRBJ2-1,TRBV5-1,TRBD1,TGCGCCAGCAGCTTGGCAGGACAGGACAATGAGCAGTTCTTC,CASSLAGQDNEQFF